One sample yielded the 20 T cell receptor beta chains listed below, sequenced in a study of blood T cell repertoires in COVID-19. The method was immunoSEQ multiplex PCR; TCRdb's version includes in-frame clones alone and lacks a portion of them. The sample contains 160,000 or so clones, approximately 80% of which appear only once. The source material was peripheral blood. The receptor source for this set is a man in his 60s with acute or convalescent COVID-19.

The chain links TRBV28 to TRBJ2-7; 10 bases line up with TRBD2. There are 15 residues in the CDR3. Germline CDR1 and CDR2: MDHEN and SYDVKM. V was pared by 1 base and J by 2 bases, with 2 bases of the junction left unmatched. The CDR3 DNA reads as TGTGCCAGCAGTTTATTTAGCGGGAGGACCTACGAGCAGTACTTC. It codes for CASSLFSGRTYEQYF.

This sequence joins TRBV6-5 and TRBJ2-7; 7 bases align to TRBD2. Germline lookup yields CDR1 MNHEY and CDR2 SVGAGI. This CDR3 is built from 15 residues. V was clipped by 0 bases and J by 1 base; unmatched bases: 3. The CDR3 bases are TGTGCCAGCAGTTACTCGAAGCGGGGATCCTACGAGCAGTACTTC. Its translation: CASSYSKRGSYEQYF.

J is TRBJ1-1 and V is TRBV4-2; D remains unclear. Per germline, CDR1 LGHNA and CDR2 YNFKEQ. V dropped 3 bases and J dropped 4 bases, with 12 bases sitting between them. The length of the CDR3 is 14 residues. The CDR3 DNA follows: TGTGCCAGCAGCCAGGAGGAGAGTCGCACTGAAGCTTTCTTT. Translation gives CASSQEESRTEAFF.

The CDR3 DNA reads as TGTGCCAGCAGCTTAGGGGGCCTGGGGGAGCAGTACTTC. It yields the protein CASSLGGLGEQYF. The chain recombines TRBV5-8 with TRBJ2-7, with 7 nucleotides matching TRBD1. J was trimmed by 7 bases and V by 2 bases; bases with no gene match: 6. CDR3 length equals 13 residues. CDR1 is SGHTS and CDR2 is YDEGEE in the germline V gene. Looking up the rest from reference TRBV5-8 and TRBJ2-7 gives the full variable domain: EAGVTQSPTHLIKTRGQQATLRCSPISGHTSVYWYQQALGLGLQFLLWYDEGEERNRGNFPPRFSGRQFPNYSSELNVNALELEDSALYLCASSLGGLGEQYFGPGTRLTVT.

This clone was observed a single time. CDR3: CASSSQGRNQPQHF. For the CDR3, the DNA is TGTGCCAGCAGTTCACAGGGTAGGAATCAGCCCCAGCATTTT. V is TRBV27 and J is TRBJ1-5; D is perhaps TRBD1 (6 bases). Germline assignment: CDR1 MNHEY and CDR2 SMNVEV (reference sequence). Trimming took 4 bases from V and 4 from J, leaving 11 bases between them. The CDR3 runs 14 residues.

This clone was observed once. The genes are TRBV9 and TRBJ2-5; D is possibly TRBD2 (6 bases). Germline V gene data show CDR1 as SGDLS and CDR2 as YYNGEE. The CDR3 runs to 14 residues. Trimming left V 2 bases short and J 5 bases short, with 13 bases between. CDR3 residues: CASSVQGGRETQYF. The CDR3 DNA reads TGTGCCAGCAGCGTCCAGGGTGGGAGGGAGACCCAGTACTTC.

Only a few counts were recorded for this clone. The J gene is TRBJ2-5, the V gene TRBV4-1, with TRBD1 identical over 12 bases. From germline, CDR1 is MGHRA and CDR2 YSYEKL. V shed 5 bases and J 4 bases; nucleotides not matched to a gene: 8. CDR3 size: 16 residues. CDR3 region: CASSSPGTGGLETQYF. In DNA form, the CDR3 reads TGCGCCAGCAGCTCACCCGGGACAGGGGGCTTAGAGACCCAGTACTTC.

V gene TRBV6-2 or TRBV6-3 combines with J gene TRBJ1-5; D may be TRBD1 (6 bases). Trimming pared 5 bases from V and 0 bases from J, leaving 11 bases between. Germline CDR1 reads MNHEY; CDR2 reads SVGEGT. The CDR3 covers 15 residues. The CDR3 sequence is CASSHGTHSNQPQHF. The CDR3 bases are TGTGCCAGCAGTCACGGGACACATAGCAATCAGCCCCAGCATTTT.

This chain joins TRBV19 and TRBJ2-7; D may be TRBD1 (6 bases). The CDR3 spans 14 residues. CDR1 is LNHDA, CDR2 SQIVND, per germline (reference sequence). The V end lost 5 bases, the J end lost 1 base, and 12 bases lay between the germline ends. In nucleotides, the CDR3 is TGTGCCAGTAGTTTGGACAGAGCATCCTACGAGCAGTACTTC. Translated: CASSLDRASYEQYF.

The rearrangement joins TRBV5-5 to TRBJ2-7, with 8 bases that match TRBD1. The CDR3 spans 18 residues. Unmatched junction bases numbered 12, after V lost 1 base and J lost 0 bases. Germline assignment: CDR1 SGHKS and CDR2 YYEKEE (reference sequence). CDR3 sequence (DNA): TGTGCCAGCAGCTTGATAGCGCGACAGGGGCGAAGCTCCTACGAGCAGTACTTC. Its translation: CASSLIARQGRSSYEQYF. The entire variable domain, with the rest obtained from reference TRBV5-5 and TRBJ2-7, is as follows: DAGVTQSPTHLIKTRGQQVTLRCSPISGHKSVSWYQQVLGQGPQFIFQYYEKEERGRGNFPDRFSARQFPNYSSELNVNALLLGDSALYLCASSLIARQGRSSYEQYFGPGTRLTVT.

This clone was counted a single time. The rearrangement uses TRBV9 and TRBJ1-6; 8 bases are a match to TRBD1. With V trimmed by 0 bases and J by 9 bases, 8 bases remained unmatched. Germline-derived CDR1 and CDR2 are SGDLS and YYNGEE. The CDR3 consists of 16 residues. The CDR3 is CASSVGTGSILSPLHF. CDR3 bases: TGTGCCAGCAGCGTAGGGACAGGGTCAATTCTTTCACCCCTCCACTTT.

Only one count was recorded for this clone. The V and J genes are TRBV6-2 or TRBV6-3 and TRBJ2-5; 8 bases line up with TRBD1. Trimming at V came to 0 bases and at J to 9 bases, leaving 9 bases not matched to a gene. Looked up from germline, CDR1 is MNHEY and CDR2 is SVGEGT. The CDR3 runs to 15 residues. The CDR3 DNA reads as TGTGCCAGCAGTTACTCGAGTGCGACAGGGGCTGCCCAGTACTTC. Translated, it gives CASSYSSATGAAQYF.

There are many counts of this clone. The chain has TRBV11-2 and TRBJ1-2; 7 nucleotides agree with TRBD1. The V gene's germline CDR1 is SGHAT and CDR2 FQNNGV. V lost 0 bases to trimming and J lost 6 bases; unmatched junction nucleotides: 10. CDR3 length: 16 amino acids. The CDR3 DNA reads TGTGCCAGCAGCTTAGATCGGAGAGGGGGCGGTAATGGCTACACCTTC. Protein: CASSLDRRGGGNGYTF.

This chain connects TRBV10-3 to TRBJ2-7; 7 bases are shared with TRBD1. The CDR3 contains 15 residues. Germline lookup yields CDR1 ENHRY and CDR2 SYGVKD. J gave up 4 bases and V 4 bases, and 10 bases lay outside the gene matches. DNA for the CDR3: TGTGCCATCAGTGGGGGGACAGCGGTTGGTTACGAGCAGTACTTC. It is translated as CAISGGTAVGYEQYF.

The CDR3 reads CATSDGLASLNEQFF. CDR3 nucleotides: TGTGCCACCAGCGACGGCCTAGCGTCCCTCAATGAGCAGTTCTTC. V usage is TRBV24-1 and J usage is TRBJ2-1; possibly TRBD2 for D (6 bases). CDR1 and CDR2 from the germline V gene are KGHDR and SFDVKD. V was cut by 7 bases and J by 6 bases, with 18 bases left in between. This CDR3 region has 15 residues.

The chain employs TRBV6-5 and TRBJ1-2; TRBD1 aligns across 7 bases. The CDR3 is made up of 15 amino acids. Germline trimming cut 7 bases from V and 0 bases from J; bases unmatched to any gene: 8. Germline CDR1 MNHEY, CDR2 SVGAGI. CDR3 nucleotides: TGTGCCAGCATCTTCGGACAGGATGCTAACTATGGCTACACCTTC. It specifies CASIFGQDANYGYTF.

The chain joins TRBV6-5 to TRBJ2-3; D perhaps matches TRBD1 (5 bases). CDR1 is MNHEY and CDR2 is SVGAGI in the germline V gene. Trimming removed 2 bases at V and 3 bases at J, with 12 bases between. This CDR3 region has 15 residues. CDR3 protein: CASSYRSGRTDTQYF. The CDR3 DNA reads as TGTGCCAGCAGTTACCGGTCAGGGCGGACAGATACGCAGTATTTT.

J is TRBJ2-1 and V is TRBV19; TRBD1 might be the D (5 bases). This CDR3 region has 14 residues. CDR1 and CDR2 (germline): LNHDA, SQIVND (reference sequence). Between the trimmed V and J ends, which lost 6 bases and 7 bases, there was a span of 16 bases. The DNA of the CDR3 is TGTGCCAGTAGCAAGGGCAGGGCCGGGAATGAGCAGTTCTTC. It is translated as CASSKGRAGNEQFF.

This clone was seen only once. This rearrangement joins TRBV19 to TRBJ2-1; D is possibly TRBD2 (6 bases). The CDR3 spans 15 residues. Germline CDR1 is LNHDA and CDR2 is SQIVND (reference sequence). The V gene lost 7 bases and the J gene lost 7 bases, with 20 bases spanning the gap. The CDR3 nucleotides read TGTGCCAGTAACAAACTCACGGGAGATTTAAATGAGCAGTTCTTC. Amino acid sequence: CASNKLTGDLNEQFF. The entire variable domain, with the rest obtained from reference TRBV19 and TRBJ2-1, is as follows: DGGITQSPKYLFRKEGQNVTLSCEQNLNHDAMYWYRQDPGQGLRLIYYSQIVNDFQKGDIAEGYSVSREKKESFPLTVTSAQKNPTAFYLCASNKLTGDLNEQFFGPGTRLTVL.

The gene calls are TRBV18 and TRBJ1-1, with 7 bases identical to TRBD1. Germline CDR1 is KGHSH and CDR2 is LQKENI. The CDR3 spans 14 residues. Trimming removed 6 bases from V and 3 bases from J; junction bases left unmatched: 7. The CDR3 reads CASSGTDGYTEAFF. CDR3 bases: TGTGCCAGCTCGGGGACAGACGGGTACACTGAAGCTTTCTTT.